The clone carrying this TCR beta chain appeared a few times. This record belongs to a study of CD8 T cells in ankylosing spondylitis. Trimming pared 2 bases from V and 2 bases from J, leaving 11 bases between. The CDR3 contains 15 residues. Germline CDR1 is MNHEY and CDR2 is SVGAGI. From the 5' RACE reads, TCRdb called clonotypes with MiXCR, one entry per CDR3 protein. The data hold 250,000 to 350,000 distinct CDR3 sequences, with less than 25% observed a single time. The specimen sequenced was blood, either unsorted or a sorted T cell fraction (not recorded which). The sequence came from a female donor with ankylosing spondylitis or in good health (not recorded which). The V gene is TRBV6-5, the J gene TRBJ2-3; possibly TRBD1 for D (6 bases). CDR3 residues: CASSYPSGATDTQYF. Here the CDR3 DNA reads TGTGCCAGCAGTTACCCCTCAGGGGCCACAGATACGCAGTATTTT.